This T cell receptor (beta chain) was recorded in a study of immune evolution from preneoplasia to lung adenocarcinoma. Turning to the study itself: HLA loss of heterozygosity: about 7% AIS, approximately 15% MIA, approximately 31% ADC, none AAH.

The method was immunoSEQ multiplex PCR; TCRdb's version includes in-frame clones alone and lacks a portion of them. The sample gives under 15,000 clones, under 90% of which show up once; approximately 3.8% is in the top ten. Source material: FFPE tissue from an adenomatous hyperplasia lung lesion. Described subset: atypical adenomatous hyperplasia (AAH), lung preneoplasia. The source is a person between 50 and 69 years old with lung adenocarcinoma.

Here the CDR3 reads CASSLGGKPSEQFF. For the CDR3, the DNA is TGTGCCAGCAGCTTAGGGGGAAAACCCTCTGAGCAGTTCTTC. The V call is TRBV7-9, the J call TRBJ2-1; D remains unclear. With 1 base removed from V and 9 bases from J, the gap between germline ends came to 13 bases. CDR3 length: 14 amino acids. CDR1 is SEHNR and CDR2 is FQNEAQ in the germline V gene (reference sequence).